This TCR beta chain was found in a study of OX40 agonist ivuxolimab in advanced cancers. On the study more broadly: Age averaged about 66 years (range about 23 to 80), and more than 80% were male. Two cutaneous melanoma patients and one hepatocellular carcinoma patient, three in all, had partial responses. Study observations and caveats: The work left the antigen specificity of expanded peripheral T cells undetermined. Those patients achieving a partial response at 0.1-3.0 mg/kg showed among the lowest clonal expansion.

Comment on this clone: The antigen is undetermined.

The V gene's germline CDR1 is MNHEY and CDR2 SMNVEV (reference sequence). The CDR3 is made up of 15 amino acids. V was trimmed by 6 bases and J by 2 bases, leaving 15 bases between them. This table comes from immunoSEQ multiplex PCR, and its TCRdb copy is limited to in-frame clones, with some not included. The sample has about 63,000 clones; roughly nine tenths are singletons. The sequence came from an adult with an advanced solid tumor such as melanoma, head and neck, liver or kidney cancer. Specimen: CD4+ or CD8+ T cells sorted from blood, collected in a trial of the OX40 agonist ivuxolimab. V is TRBV27 and J is TRBJ2-3; the D call may be TRBD1 or TRBD2 (6 bases each). DNA of the CDR3: TGTGCCAGCAGGCCGGGGGCCTACAACACAGATACGCAGTATTTT. Its protein is CASRPGAYNTDTQYF.